Listed below are T cell receptor beta chains from one sample, sequenced in a study of OX40 agonist ivuxolimab in advanced cancers. Here immunoSEQ multiplex PCR was the method, and the copy in TCRdb shows in-frame clones only, minus some. Of over 85,000 clones detected, around 85% appear once; the ten largest clones hold more than 5.5%. The sample in question was CD4+ or CD8+ T cells sorted from blood, obtained in a trial of the OX40 agonist ivuxolimab. The receptors derive from an adult with an advanced solid tumor such as melanoma, head and neck, liver or kidney cancer. The CDR3 runs from the conserved cysteine through the conserved F or W. A D gene is named only where the DNA matches it firmly. The size field is filled for only some rows; it gives once, few, many or a size class.

CDR3aa: CASSQDMTGYNEQFF
CDR3nt: TGCGCCAGCAGCCAAGATATGACAGGATACAATGAGCAGTTCTTC
abundance: -
j_gene: TRBJ2-1
v_gene: TRBV4-3
d_gene: -

CDR3aa: CASSPTVLRTGELFF
CDR3nt: TGTGCCAGCAGTCCGACAGTCCTTAGAACCGGGGAGCTGTTTTTT
abundance: -
j_gene: TRBJ2-2
v_gene: TRBV6-5
d_gene: -

CDR3aa: CASSQESSAYNSPLHF
CDR3nt: TGCGCCAGCAGCCAAGAATCCAGTGCCTATAATTCACCCCTCCACTTT
abundance: few
j_gene: TRBJ1-6
v_gene: TRBV4-1
d_gene: -

CDR3aa: CASRYHGVQYGYTF
CDR3nt: TGTGCCAGCAGGTATCACGGAGTTCAGTATGGCTACACCTTC
abundance: -
j_gene: TRBJ1-2
v_gene: TRBV28
d_gene: -

CDR3aa: CATSRGPIGSSGNYEQYF
CDR3nt: TGTGCCACCAGCAGAGGACCGATAGGTAGTAGCGGGAACTACGAGCAGTACTTC
abundance: -
j_gene: TRBJ2-7
v_gene: TRBV15
d_gene: TRBD2

CDR3aa: CASSPPSTDTQYF
CDR3nt: TGTGCCAGCAGTCCCCCTAGCACAGATACGCAGTATTTT
abundance: -
j_gene: TRBJ2-3
v_gene: TRBV28
d_gene: -

CDR3aa: CASSEEGNYGYTF
CDR3nt: TGTGCCAGCAGTGAAGAGGGGAACTATGGCTACACCTTC
abundance: -
j_gene: TRBJ1-2
v_gene: TRBV2
d_gene: -

CDR3aa: CASSQGTGADNSPLHF
CDR3nt: TGTGCCAGCAGCCAAGGGACAGGGGCGGATAATTCACCCCTCCACTTT
abundance: -
j_gene: TRBJ1-6
v_gene: TRBV5-5
d_gene: TRBD1

CDR3aa: CASSLDLKEAFF
CDR3nt: TGTGCCAGCAGCTTAGACCTAAAAGAAGCTTTCTTT
abundance: -
j_gene: TRBJ1-1
v_gene: TRBV11-2
d_gene: -

CDR3aa: CASSATGGHTEAFF
CDR3nt: TGTGCCAGCAGCGCAACAGGGGGGCACACTGAAGCTTTCTTT
abundance: -
j_gene: TRBJ1-1
v_gene: TRBV5-4
d_gene: TRBD1

CDR3aa: CASLRQGVNSPLHF
CDR3nt: TGTGCCAGCTTGAGACAGGGGGTGAATTCACCCCTCCACTTT
abundance: -
j_gene: TRBJ1-6
v_gene: TRBV2
d_gene: TRBD1

CDR3aa: CASSGGISPQPQHF
CDR3nt: TGTGCCAGCAGTGGCGGGATTTCGCCTCAGCCCCAGCATTTT
abundance: -
j_gene: TRBJ1-5
v_gene: TRBV6-1
d_gene: -

CDR3aa: CASSRSGGSTDTQYF
CDR3nt: TGTGCCAGTAGTAGGTCGGGGGGAAGCACAGATACGCAGTATTTT
abundance: -
j_gene: TRBJ2-3
v_gene: TRBV19
d_gene: TRBD2

CDR3aa: CASTRDSDYGYTF
CDR3nt: TGTGCCAGTACCCGAGATTCGGATTATGGCTACACCTTC
abundance: few
j_gene: TRBJ1-2
v_gene: TRBV19
d_gene: -

CDR3aa: CGIGTGNGNTIYF
CDR3nt: TGTGGGATCGGGACAGGGAATGGAAACACCATATATTTT
abundance: -
j_gene: TRBJ1-3
v_gene: TRBV19
d_gene: TRBD1

CDR3aa: CAWSMGLTGYF
CDR3nt: TGTGCCTGGAGTATGGGCCTGACGGGGTATTTT
abundance: -
j_gene: TRBJ2-3
v_gene: TRBV30
d_gene: -

CDR3aa: CASSLAGNYGYTF
CDR3nt: TGTGCCAGCAGCTTGGCGGGAAACTATGGCTACACCTTC
abundance: -
j_gene: TRBJ1-2
v_gene: TRBV5-5
d_gene: -

CDR3aa: CASSLGQGYTEAFF
CDR3nt: TGCGCCAGCAGCTTGGGACAAGGCTACACTGAAGCTTTCTTT
abundance: -
j_gene: TRBJ1-1
v_gene: TRBV5-1
d_gene: -

CDR3aa: CASSSQGSGNTIYF
CDR3nt: TGTGCCAGCAGTAGTCAGGGGTCTGGAAACACCATATATTTT
abundance: -
j_gene: TRBJ1-3
v_gene: TRBV6-6
d_gene: -

CDR3aa: CASSYSQVSSYNEQFF
CDR3nt: TGTGCCAGCAGCTATTCGCAGGTGTCCTCCTACAATGAGCAGTTCTTC
abundance: -
j_gene: TRBJ2-1
v_gene: TRBV11-2
d_gene: -

CDR3aa: CATSRDPDGLGFDTQYF
CDR3nt: TGTGCCACCAGCAGAGATCCCGACGGTTTAGGTTTTGATACGCAGTATTTT
abundance: -
j_gene: TRBJ2-3
v_gene: TRBV15
d_gene: -

CDR3aa: CASSHSSGANVLTF
CDR3nt: TGTGCCAGCAGTCACTCATCTGGGGCCAACGTCCTGACTTTC
abundance: -
j_gene: TRBJ2-6
v_gene: TRBV27
d_gene: -

CDR3aa: CASSFGVAGTDTQYF
CDR3nt: TGTGCCAGCAGCTTTGGAGTAGCCGGCACAGATACGCAGTATTTT
abundance: -
j_gene: TRBJ2-3
v_gene: TRBV7-2
d_gene: -

CDR3aa: CSGTDTSETRYF
CDR3nt: TGCAGCGGTACAGATACCTCAGAGACCCGGTACTTC
abundance: -
j_gene: TRBJ2-5
v_gene: TRBV29-1
d_gene: -